This T cell receptor beta chain is from a study of neoadjuvant nivolumab and ipilimumab in lung cancer (TCRdb year 2020). Background on the whole study: Nivolumab was administered intravenously at 3 mg/kg on days 1, 15 and 29, and in the combination arm ipilimumab 1 mg/kg was added on day 1 only. The study compared TCR repertoires in pretherapy (baseline) peripheral blood with TCR repertoires in tumors resected at surgery following neoadjuvant immune checkpoint blockade. Matched pretherapy and resected tumor pairs were analyzed from seven patients, of whom four had been treated with nivolumab and three with nivolumab plus ipilimumab. The trial treated 44 patients with operable NSCLC: around 23 were randomized to nivolumab monotherapy and some 21 to nivolumab plus ipilimumab. The primary endpoint of the trial was the rate of major pathologic response (MPR) in the intention-to-treat population of each study arm.

According to the study, the label for this sample's time point signals: at surgical resection after neoadjuvant nivolumab +/- ipilimumab. The samples were taken from NEOSTAR, a phase 2 randomized trial in operable NSCLC that tested neoadjuvant nivolumab or nivolumab plus ipilimumab, followed by surgery. Summary of the overall study and its limitations: Resected tumors had greater TCR richness and clonality than tumor-adjacent uninvolved lung, and increases were observed in more dual-therapy-treated tumors. There was no significant correlation between TCR clonality and pathologic tumor regression, and just a single major-pathologic-response sample was available for the clonality-regression analysis. A positive correlation was observed between pretherapy blood TCR richness and richness in tumors resected after neoadjuvant therapy (Spearman R ≈ 0.82). From pretherapy to surgery, tumor T-cell richness and clonality went up in three of three dual-therapy tumors, versus only two of four nivolumab-treated tumors. TCR sequencing was performed in a small number of samples.

CDR1 and CDR2 were assigned from the germline V gene as SGHNT and YENEEA. Reading from cysteine to phenylalanine, the CDR3 counts 13 amino acids. Only CDR3 DNA remains: 39 bases, in frame from the first base. At the junction V is shortened by 6 bases and J by 4 bases; bases outside the gene matches: 2. The library was prepared using the immunoSEQ multiplex PCR assay. The authors' analysis ran thus. Richness and clonality were used to summarize the repertoires, and clones that significantly expanded or contracted between pre- and post-therapy samples were identified. Not all clones reach the TCRdb copy of this immuneACCESS table, which keeps in-frame sequences only. Checked studies attribute under half of the gap to unresolved V genes and leave the rest unexplained. V and J calls and clone size follow that table, whereas D and trimming were derived from the DNA. This sample has under 9,000 clones in its table, and 80% to 85% of those were observed once. The biggest ten clones account for 4.9% of the sample.

This clone was seen a handful of times. Its antigen remains unidentified. It has no much larger one-base neighbor in the sample; base qualities were not kept. The receptor comes from an adult with non-small cell lung cancer. The sequencing here drew on tumor tissue, taken after neoadjuvant nivolumab, alone or with ipilimumab, at or shortly before surgery. The chain links TRBV11-3 with TRBJ2-2; 7 middle bases align to TRBD1. CDR3 loop: CASSPGGTGELFF. The sequenced DNA: TGTGCCAGCAGTCCAGGGGGCACCGGGGAGCTGTTTTTT. The variable domain in full, with residues beyond the CDR3 obtained from the reference TRBV11-3 and TRBJ2-2 genes, is EAGVVQSPRYKIIEKKQPVAFWCNPISGHNTLYWYLQNLGQGPELLIRYENEEAVDDSQLPKDRFSAERLKGVDSTLKIQPAELGDSAVYLCASSPGGTGELFFGEGSRLTVL.